This is a list of T cell receptor beta chains from one sample in a study of CD8+CD57+ T cells in acquired aplastic anemia. TCRdb reprocessed the reads via MiXCR and lists one record per CDR3 protein. The sample has more than 250,000 distinct CDR3 sequences, roughly three fifths seen once; the top ten hold roughly 8%. Sequencing input: sorted CD4+, CD8+, or CD8+CD57+ T cells (not recorded which) from PBMCs. These receptors came from a human donor with severe aplastic anemia or a healthy control (not recorded which). Each CDR3 is given with its conserved first and last residue. D genes are given only for firm matches. Size is omitted from some rows. Given values are once, few, many or a class for expanded clones.

clone_size d_call j_call v_call cdr3_aa cdr3_nt
many . TRBJ1-5 TRBV20-1 CSAKQVMQPQHF TGCAGTGCTAAACAGGTGATGCAGCCCCAGCATTTT
many . TRBJ2-7 TRBV2 CASSDVGTYEQYF TGTGCCAGCAGTGATGTGGGGACCTACGAGCAGTACTTC
. TRBD2 TRBJ2-5 TRBV20-1 CSAHIAGYETQYF TGCAGTGCCCATATAGCGGGATACGAGACCCAGTACTTC
few TRBD1 TRBJ2-1 TRBV30 CAWSGDRYNEQFF TGTGCCTGGAGTGGGGACAGGTACAATGAGCAGTTCTTC
. . TRBJ1-2 TRBV7-2 CASSRLGGSGGYTF TGTGCCAGCAGCCGTTTAGGGGGGAGTGGTGGCTACACCTTC
. TRBD1 TRBJ2-6 TRBV5-1 CASSSWTGTGANVLTF TGCGCCAGCAGCAGTTGGACAGGGACTGGGGCCAACGTCCTGACTTTC
. TRBD1 TRBJ1-1 TRBV29-1 CSVAGQGAPEAFF TGCAGCGTGGCGGGACAGGGGGCACCTGAAGCTTTCTTT
many TRBD2 TRBJ2-7 TRBV2 CASRQGLAGHEQYF TGTGCCAGCAGGCAAGGACTAGCGGGGCACGAGCAGTACTTC
. . TRBJ1-6 TRBV7-2 CASSRLSGAGSPLHF TGTGCCAGCAGCCGGCTAAGCGGGGCGGGTTCACCCCTCCACTTT
. TRBD1 TRBJ1-2 TRBV4-1 CASSGQGERGYTF TGCGCCAGCAGCGGTCAGGGGGAGCGTGGCTACACCTTC
. . TRBJ2-3 TRBV10-2 CASGVSKADTQYF TGCGCCAGCGGGGTGTCGAAGGCAGATACGCAGTATTTT
many . TRBJ2-3 TRBV20-1 CSARSLGLPRTQYF TGCAGTGCTAGGAGCCTAGGGCTTCCGCGTACGCAGTATTTT
many TRBD2 TRBJ2-1 TRBV7-9 CASSLDSGDEQFF TGTGCCAGCAGCTTAGACAGCGGGGATGAGCAGTTCTTC
. TRBD2 TRBJ2-3 TRBV7-3 CASSSSGGADTQYF TGTGCCAGCAGCTCTAGCGGGGGGGCAGATACGCAGTATTTT
many . TRBJ1-6 TRBV2 CASSARPDSPLHF TGTGCCAGCAGTGCCCGACCGGATTCACCCCTCCACTTT
many . TRBJ2-5 TRBV7-9 CASSLHQGQETQYF TGTGCCAGCAGCTTACACCAGGGCCAAGAGACCCAGTACTTC